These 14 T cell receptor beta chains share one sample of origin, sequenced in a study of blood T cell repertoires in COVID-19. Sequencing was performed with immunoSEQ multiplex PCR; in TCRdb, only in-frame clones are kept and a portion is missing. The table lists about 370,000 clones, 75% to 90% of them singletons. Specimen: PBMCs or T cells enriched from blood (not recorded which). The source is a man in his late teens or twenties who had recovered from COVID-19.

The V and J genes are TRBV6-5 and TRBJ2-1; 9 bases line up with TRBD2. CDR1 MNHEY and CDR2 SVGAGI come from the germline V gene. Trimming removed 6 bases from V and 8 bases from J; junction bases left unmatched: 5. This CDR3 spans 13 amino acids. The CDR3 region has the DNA TGTGCCAGCAGGCGGGGGGGCTGGGATGAGCAGTTCTTC. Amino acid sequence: CASRRGGWDEQFF.

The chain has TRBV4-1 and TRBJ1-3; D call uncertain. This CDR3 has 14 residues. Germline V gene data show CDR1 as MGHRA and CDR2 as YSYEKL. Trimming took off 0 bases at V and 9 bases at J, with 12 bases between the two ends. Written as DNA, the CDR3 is TGCGCCAGCAGCCAAGAACGACTAGAGGCCACCATATATTTT. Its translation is CASSQERLEATIYF.

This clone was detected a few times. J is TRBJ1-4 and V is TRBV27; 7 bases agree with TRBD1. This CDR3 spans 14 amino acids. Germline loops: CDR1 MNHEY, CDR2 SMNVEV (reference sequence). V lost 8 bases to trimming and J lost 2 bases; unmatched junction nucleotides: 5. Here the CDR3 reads CASRSDRTNEKLFF. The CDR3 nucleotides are TGTGCCAGCCGATCGGACAGGACTAATGAAAAACTGTTTTTT.

The CDR3 loop reads CASSVGQGGTEAFF. CDR3 bases: TGTGCCAGCAGCGTTGGACAGGGAGGCACTGAAGCTTTCTTT. The chain combines TRBV7-9 with TRBJ1-1; the match to TRBD1 covers 8 bases. This CDR3 has 14 residues. Per germline, CDR1 SEHNR and CDR2 FQNEAQ (reference sequence). With V trimmed by 5 bases and J by 4 bases, 6 bases remained unmatched.

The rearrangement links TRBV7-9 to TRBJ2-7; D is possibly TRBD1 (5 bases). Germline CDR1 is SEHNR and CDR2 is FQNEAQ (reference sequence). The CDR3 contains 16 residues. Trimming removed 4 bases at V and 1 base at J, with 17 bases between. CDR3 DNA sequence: TGTGCCAGCAGCTCGACCGACAGAACTCCATCCTACGAGCAGTACTTC. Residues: CASSSTDRTPSYEQYF.

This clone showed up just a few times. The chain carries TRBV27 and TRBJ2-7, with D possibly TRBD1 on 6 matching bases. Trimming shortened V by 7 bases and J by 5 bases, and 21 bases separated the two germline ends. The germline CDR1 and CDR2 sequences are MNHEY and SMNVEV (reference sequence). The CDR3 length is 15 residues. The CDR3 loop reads CASTRLTGNRNEQYF. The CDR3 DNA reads TGTGCCAGCACCCGACTCACAGGGAATAGGAACGAGCAGTACTTC.

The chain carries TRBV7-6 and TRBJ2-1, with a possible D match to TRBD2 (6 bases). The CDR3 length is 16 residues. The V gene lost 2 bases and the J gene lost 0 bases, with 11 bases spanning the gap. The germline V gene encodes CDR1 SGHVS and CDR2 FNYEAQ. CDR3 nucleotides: TGTGCCAGCAGCTTACGGTCCGGGAGCTCCTACAATGAGCAGTTCTTC. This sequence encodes CASSLRSGSSYNEQFF.

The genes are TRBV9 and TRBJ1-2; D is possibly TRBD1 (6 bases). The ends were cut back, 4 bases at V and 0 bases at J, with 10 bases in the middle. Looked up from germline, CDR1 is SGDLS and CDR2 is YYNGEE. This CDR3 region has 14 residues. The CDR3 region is CASSRDTANYGYTF. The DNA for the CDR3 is TGTGCCAGCAGCCGGGACACTGCTAACTATGGCTACACCTTC.

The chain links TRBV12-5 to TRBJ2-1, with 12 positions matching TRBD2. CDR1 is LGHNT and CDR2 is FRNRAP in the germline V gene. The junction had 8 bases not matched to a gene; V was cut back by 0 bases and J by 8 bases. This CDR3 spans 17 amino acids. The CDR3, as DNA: TGTGCTAGTGGTTTGGTACGGACTAGCGGGACCCCCCATGAGCAGTTCTTC. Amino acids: CASGLVRTSGTPHEQFF.

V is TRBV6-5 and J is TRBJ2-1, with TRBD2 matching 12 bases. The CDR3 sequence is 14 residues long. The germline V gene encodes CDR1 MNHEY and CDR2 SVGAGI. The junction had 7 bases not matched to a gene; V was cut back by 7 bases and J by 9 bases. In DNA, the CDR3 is TGTGCCAGCACTATGACTAGCGGGGGCGTTGAGCAGTTCTTC. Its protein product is CASTMTSGGVEQFF.

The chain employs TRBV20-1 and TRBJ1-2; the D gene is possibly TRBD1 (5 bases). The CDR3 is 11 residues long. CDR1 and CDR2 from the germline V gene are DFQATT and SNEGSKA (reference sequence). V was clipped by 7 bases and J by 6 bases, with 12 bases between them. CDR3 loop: CSGVARDGYTF. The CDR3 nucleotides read TGCAGTGGGGTAGCCAGGGATGGCTACACCTTC.

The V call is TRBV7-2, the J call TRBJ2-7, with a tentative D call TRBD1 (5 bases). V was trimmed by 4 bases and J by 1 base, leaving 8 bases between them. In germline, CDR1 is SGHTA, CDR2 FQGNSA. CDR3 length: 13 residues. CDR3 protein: CASSSQVSYEQYF. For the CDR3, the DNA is TGTGCCAGCAGCTCACAGGTTTCCTACGAGCAGTACTTC.

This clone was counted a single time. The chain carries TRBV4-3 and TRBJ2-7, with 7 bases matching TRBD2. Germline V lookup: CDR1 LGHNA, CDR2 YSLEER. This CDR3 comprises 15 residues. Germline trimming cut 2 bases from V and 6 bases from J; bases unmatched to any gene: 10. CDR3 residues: CASSQMTAGGSEQYF. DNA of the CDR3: TGCGCCAGCAGCCAAATGACAGCCGGGGGGAGCGAGCAGTACTTC.

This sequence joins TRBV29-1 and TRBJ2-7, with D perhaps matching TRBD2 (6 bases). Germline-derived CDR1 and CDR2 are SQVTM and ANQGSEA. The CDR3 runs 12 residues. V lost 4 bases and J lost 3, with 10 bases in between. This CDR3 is CSVAGASYEQYF. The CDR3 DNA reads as TGCAGCGTTGCGGGAGCGAGCTACGAGCAGTACTTC.